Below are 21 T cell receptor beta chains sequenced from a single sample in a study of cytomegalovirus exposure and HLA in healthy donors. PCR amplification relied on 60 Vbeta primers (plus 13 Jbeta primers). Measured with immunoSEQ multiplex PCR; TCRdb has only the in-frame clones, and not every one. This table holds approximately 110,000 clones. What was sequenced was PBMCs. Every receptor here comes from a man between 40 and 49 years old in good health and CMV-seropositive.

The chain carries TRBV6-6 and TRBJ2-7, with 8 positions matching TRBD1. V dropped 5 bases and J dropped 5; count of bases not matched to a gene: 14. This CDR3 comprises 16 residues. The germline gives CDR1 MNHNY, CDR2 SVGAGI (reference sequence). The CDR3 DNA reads TGTGCCAGCAGTGCGACAGGGGACTCCGCTGAGGACGAGCAGTACTTC. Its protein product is CASSATGDSAEDEQYF.

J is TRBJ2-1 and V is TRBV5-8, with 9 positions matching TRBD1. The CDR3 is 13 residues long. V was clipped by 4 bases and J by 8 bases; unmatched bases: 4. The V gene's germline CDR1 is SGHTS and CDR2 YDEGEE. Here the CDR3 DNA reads TGTGCCAGCAGCCCAACAGGGGGCGATGAGCAGTTCTTC. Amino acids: CASSPTGGDEQFF.

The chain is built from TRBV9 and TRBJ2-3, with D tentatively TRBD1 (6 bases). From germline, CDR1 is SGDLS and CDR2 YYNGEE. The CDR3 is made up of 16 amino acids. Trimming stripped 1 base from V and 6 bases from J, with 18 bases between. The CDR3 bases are TGTGCCAGCAGCGTACTTCCCCAGGGGACGTCGGATACGCAGTATTTT. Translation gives CASSVLPQGTSDTQYF.

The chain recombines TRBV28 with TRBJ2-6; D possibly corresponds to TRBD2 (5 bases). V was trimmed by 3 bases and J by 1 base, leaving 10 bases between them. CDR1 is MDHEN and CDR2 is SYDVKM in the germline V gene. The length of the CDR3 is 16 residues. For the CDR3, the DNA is TGTGCCAGCAGTTTCCTCGGAGGATCTGGGGCCAACGTCCTGACTTTC. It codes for CASSFLGGSGANVLTF.

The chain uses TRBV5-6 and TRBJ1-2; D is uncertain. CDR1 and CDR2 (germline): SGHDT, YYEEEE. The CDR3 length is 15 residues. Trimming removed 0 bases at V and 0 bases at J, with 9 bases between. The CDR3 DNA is TGTGCCAGCAGCTTGGAGCGAGTCGCTAACTATGGCTACACCTTC. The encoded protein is CASSLERVANYGYTF.

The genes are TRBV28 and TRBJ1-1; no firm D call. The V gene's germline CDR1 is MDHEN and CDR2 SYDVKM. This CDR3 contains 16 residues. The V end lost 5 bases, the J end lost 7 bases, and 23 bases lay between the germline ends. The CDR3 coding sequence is TGTGCCAGCAGTCCTGGGATAGGCATTCGAGGAGGTGAAGCTTTCTTT. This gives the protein CASSPGIGIRGGEAFF.

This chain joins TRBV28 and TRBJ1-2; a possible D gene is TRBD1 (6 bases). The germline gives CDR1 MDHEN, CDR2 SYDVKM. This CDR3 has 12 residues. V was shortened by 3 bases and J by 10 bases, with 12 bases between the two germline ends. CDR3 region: CASSLMTGNYTF. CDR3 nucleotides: TGTGCCAGCAGTTTGATGACAGGAAACTACACCTTC.

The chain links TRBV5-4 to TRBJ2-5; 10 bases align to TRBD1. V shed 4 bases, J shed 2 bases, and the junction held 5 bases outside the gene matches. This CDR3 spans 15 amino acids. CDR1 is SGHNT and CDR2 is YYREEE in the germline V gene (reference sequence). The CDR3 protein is CASSSGTGVQETQYF. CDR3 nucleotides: TGTGCCAGCAGCAGCGGGACAGGGGTACAAGAGACCCAGTACTTC.

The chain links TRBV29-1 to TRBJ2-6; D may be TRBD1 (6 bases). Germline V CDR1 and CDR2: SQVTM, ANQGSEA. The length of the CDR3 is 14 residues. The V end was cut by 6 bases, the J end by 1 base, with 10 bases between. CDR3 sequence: CSVLTGSGANVLTF. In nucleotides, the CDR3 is TGCAGCGTGCTCACAGGGTCTGGGGCCAACGTCCTGACTTTC.

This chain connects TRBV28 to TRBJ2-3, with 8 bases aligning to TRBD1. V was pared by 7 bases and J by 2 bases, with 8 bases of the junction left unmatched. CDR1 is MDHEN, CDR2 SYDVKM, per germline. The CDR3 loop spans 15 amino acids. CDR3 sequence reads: CASIPSDRATDTQYF. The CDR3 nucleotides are TGTGCCAGCATCCCTTCGGACAGGGCCACAGATACGCAGTATTTT.

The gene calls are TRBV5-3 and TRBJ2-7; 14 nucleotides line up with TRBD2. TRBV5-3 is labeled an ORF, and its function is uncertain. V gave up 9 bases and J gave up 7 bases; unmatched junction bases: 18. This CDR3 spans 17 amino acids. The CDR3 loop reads CATSFGWLTSGRGEQYF. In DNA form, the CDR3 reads TGTGCCACATCCTTTGGATGGCTGACTAGCGGGAGGGGGGAGCAGTACTTC.

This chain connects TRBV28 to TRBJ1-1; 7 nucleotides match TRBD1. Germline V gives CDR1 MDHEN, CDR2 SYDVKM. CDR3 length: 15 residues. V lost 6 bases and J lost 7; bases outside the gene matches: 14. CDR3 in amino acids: CASSPTTGFEGEAFF. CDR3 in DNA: TGTGCCAGCAGCCCTACGACAGGGTTTGAAGGTGAAGCTTTCTTT.

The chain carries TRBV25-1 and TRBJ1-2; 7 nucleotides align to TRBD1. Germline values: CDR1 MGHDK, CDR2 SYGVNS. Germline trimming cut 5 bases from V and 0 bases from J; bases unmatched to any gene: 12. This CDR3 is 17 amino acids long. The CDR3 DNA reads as TGTGCCAGCAGTCCGGTCTTGGGGACAGATTCTAACTATGGCTACACCTTC. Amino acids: CASSPVLGTDSNYGYTF.

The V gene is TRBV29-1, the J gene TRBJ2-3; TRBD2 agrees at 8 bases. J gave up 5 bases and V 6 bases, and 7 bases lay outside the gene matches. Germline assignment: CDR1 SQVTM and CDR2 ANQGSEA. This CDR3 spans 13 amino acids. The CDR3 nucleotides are TGCAGCGTGTTAGCGGGAAAGCTAGATACGCAGTATTTT. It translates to CSVLAGKLDTQYF.

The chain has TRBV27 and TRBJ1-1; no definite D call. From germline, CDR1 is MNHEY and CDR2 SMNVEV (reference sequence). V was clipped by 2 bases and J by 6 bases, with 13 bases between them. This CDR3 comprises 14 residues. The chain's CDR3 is CASSLKRLDAEAFF. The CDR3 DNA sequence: TGTGCCAGCAGTTTAAAGAGGCTAGACGCTGAAGCTTTCTTT.

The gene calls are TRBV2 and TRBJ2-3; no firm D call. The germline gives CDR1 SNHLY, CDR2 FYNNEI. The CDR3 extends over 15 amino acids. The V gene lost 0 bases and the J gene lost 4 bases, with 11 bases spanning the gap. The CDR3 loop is CASSEASEVSDTQYF. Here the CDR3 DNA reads TGTGCCAGCAGTGAAGCCAGCGAAGTATCAGATACGCAGTATTTT.

In DNA form, the CDR3 reads TGTGCCAGCAGCGGAGTCTTGGAGGGGACCCAGTACTTC. Translating it yields CASSGVLEGTQYF. This chain connects TRBV9 to TRBJ2-5; D may be TRBD2 (6 bases). V lost 3 bases and J 7 bases, leaving 13 bases between the germline ends. There are 13 residues in the CDR3. Looked up from germline, CDR1 is SGDLS and CDR2 is YYNGEE.

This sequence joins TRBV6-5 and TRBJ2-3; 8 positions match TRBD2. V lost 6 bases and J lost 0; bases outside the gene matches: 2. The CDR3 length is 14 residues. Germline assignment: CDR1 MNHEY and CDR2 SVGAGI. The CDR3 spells CASRSGGSTDTQYF. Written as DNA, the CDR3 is TGTGCCAGCAGGAGCGGGGGCAGCACAGATACGCAGTATTTT.

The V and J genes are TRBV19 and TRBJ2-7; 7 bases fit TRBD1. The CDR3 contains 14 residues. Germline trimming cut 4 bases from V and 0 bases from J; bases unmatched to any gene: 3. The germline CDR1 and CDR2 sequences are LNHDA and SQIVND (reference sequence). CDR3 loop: CASSNRGSSYEQYF. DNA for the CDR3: TGTGCCAGTAGTAACAGGGGTAGCTCCTACGAGCAGTACTTC.

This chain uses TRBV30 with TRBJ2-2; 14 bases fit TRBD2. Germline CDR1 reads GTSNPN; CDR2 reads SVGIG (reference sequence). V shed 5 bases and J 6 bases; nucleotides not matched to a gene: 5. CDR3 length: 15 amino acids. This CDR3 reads CAWSRLAGGSGELFF. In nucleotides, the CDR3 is TGTGCCTGGTCCAGACTAGCGGGAGGGTCCGGGGAGCTGTTTTTT.

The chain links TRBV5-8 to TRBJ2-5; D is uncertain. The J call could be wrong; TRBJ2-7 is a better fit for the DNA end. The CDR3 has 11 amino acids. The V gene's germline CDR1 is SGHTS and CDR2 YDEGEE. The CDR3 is CASSLVSEQYF. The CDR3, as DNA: TGTGCCAGCAGCTTGGTCTCCGAGCAGTACTTC.